What follows are 8 T cell receptor beta chains derived from one specimen sequenced in a study of T cell clones after liver transplantation. The repertoire was sequenced with immunoSEQ multiplex PCR; TCRdb's copy has only in-frame clones and lacks some. The sample shows some 80,000 clones, about 85% of them seen only once. This specimen was CD4+ T cells from blood, taken around 48 months after liver transplant. Receptors originate from a human patient who received a liver transplant. Some T cells may be graft donor cells.

The rearrangement links TRBV30 to TRBJ1-2; 9 positions agree with TRBD1. This CDR3 has 15 residues. The V segment lost 3 bases and the J segment 6 bases; nucleotides outside the gene matches: 11. Looked up from germline, CDR1 is GTSNPN and CDR2 is SVGIG (reference sequence). The CDR3 sequence is CAWRERGTGYDGYTF. The CDR3 DNA is TGTGCCTGGAGGGAGAGGGGGACAGGGTACGATGGCTACACCTTC.

V usage is TRBV19 and J usage is TRBJ1-6; D is unclear. CDR1 and CDR2 from the germline V gene are LNHDA and SQIVND (reference sequence). The CDR3 length is 15 residues. The V gene lost 3 bases and the J gene lost 3 bases, with 9 bases spanning the gap. For the CDR3, the DNA is TGTGCCAGTAGTATTTCAGTCAACTATAATTCACCCCTCCACTTT. Protein: CASSISVNYNSPLHF.

This chain links TRBV18 with TRBJ2-7; tentatively, D is TRBD2 (6 bases). Germline CDR1 reads KGHSH; CDR2 reads LQKENI. The CDR3 consists of 16 residues. Trimming cost V 4 bases and J 0 bases, with 16 bases left between them. The CDR3 nucleotides are TGTGCCAGCTCACTCACGGGAGTCGGGAGCTCCTACGAGCAGTACTTC. Its translation is CASSLTGVGSSYEQYF.

V and J are TRBV29-1 and TRBJ2-7; D uncertain. Germline V gives CDR1 SQVTM, CDR2 ANQGSEA. The CDR3 covers 11 residues. V was trimmed by 5 bases and J by 3 bases, leaving 8 bases between them. CDR3 DNA sequence: TGCAGCGTTACAGCCGGCTACGAGCAGTACTTC. Residues: CSVTAGYEQYF.

This sequence joins TRBV11-2 and TRBJ1-3; a possible D gene is TRBD1 (6 bases). Deletions cut 3 bases from V and 7 bases from J, with 22 bases between. Germline values: CDR1 SGHAT, CDR2 FQNNGV. The CDR3 sequence is 17 residues long. The CDR3 nucleotides are TGTGCCAGCAGCTTGACAGGCGGCCGTTCCCCGCGGAACACCATATATTTT. The encoded protein is CASSLTGGRSPRNTIYF.

The V gene is TRBV11-2, the J gene TRBJ2-3; D unresolved. Germline V gene data show CDR1 as SGHAT and CDR2 as FQNNGV. The CDR3 length is 15 residues. Trimming took 5 bases from V and 1 from J, leaving 13 bases between them. The CDR3 loop reads CASSHAGEGTDTQYF. CDR3 DNA sequence: TGTGCCAGCAGCCACGCAGGAGAAGGCACAGATACGCAGTATTTT.

The genes are TRBV7-2 and TRBJ1-3, with D perhaps matching TRBD1 (5 bases). Trimming stripped 5 bases from V and 4 bases from J, with 12 bases between. Germline V CDR1 and CDR2: SGHTA, FQGNSA. The CDR3 runs to 14 residues. The CDR3 reads CASSERGFGNTIYF. The CDR3 DNA is TGTGCCAGCAGCGAAAGGGGATTCGGAAACACCATATATTTT.

The chain combines TRBV5-1 with TRBJ2-6; tentatively, D is TRBD1 (5 bases). The CDR3 loop spans 15 amino acids. Trimming left V 2 bases short and J 0 bases short, with 6 bases between. Germline assignment: CDR1 SGHRS and CDR2 YFSETQ. CDR3 in amino acids: CASSLGASGANVLTF. The DNA of the CDR3 is TGCGCCAGCAGCTTAGGGGCCTCTGGGGCCAACGTCCTGACTTTC.